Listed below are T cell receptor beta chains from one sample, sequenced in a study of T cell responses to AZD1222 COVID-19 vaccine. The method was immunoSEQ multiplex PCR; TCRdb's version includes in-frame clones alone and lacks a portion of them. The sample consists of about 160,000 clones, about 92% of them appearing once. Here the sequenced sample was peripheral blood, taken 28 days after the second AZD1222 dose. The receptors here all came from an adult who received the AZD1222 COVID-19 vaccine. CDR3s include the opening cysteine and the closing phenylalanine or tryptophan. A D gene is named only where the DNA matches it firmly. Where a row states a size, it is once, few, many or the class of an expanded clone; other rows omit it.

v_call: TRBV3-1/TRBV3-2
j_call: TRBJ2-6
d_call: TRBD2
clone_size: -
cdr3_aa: CASSQDSGGGASGANVLTF
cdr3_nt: TGTGCCAGCAGCCAAGATTCCGGCGGGGGGGCCTCTGGGGCCAACGTCCTGACTTTC

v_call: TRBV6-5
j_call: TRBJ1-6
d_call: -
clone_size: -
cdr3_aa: CASSPTAWGDSPLHF
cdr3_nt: TGTGCCAGCAGTCCGACGGCGTGGGGTGATTCACCCCTCCACTTT

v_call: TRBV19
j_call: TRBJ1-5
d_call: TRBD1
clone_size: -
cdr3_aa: CASSAVGQYSNQPQHF
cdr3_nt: TGTGCCAGTAGTGCCGTGGGACAGTATAGCAATCAGCCCCAGCATTTT

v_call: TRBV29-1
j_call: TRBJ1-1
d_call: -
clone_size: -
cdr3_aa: CSVDSGNGVAEAFF
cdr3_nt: TGCAGCGTTGATTCGGGAAACGGGGTAGCTGAAGCTTTCTTT

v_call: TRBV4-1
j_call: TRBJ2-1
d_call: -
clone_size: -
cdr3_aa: CASSPFFRGMAYNEQFF
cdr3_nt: TGCGCCAGCAGCCCTTTCTTCCGGGGCATGGCCTACAATGAGCAGTTCTTC

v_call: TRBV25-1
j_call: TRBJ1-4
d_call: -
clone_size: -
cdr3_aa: CASSGLEKLFF
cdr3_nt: TGTGCCAGCAGTGGCCTCGAAAAACTGTTTTTT

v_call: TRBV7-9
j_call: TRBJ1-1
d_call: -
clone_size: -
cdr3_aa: CASKLVGSEAFF
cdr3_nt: TGTGCCAGCAAATTAGTGGGCAGTGAAGCTTTCTTT

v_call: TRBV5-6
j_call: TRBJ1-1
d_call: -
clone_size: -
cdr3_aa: CASSLVRDTEAFF
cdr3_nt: TGTGCCAGCAGCTTGGTAAGGGACACTGAAGCTTTCTTT

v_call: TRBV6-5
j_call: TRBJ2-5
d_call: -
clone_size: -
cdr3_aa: CASSYMGIETQYF
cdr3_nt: TGTGCCAGCAGTTACATGGGTATAGAGACCCAGTACTTC

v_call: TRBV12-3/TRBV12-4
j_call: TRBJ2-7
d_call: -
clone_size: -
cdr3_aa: CASSLTPYEQYF
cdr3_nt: TGTGCCAGCAGTTTGACCCCATACGAGCAGTACTTC

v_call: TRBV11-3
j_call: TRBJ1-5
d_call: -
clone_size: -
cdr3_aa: CASSLLRQEMGNQPQHF
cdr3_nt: TGTGCCAGCAGCTTGCTTCGACAGGAAATGGGCAATCAGCCCCAGCATTTT

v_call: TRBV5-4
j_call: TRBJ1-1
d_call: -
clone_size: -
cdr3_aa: CASGEGWTEAFF
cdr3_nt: TGTGCCAGCGGCGAAGGGTGGACTGAAGCTTTCTTT

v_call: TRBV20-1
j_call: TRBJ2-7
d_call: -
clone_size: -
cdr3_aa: CSAGRSREQYF
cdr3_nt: TGCAGTGCAGGGCGTTCGCGGGAGCAGTACTTC

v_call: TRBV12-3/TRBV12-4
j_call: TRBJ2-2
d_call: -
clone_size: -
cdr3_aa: CASSLVSRELFF
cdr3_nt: TGTGCCAGCAGTTTAGTAAGCCGGGAGCTGTTTTTT

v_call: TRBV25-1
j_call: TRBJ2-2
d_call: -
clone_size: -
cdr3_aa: CASSKVLTGELFF
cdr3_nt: TGTGCCAGCAGTAAGGTTCTCACCGGGGAGCTGTTTTTT

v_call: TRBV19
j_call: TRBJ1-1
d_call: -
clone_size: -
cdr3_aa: CASSPRVKNTEAFF
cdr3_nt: TGTGCCAGTAGTCCGAGGGTGAAGAACACTGAAGCTTTCTTT

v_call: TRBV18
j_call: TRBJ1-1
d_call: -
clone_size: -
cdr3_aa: CASSPPNEGNTEAFF
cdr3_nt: TGTGCCAGCTCACCACCGAATGAGGGTAACACTGAAGCTTTCTTT

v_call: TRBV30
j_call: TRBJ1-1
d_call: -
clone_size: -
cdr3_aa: CAWKAWTNTEAFF
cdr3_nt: TGTGCCTGGAAGGCCTGGACGAACACTGAAGCTTTCTTT

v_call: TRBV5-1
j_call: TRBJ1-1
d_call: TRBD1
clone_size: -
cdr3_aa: CASSLYGDREAFF
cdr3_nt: TGCGCCAGCAGCTTGTACGGGGACAGAGAAGCTTTCTTT

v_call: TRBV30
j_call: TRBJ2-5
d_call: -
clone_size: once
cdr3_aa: CAWSVGTGQETQYF
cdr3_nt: TGTGCCTGGAGTGTGGGAACAGGCCAAGAGACCCAGTACTTC

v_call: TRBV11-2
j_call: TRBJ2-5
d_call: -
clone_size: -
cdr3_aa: CASSPDRIFWQETQYF
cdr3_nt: TGTGCCAGCAGCCCGGACAGAATATTTTGGCAAGAGACCCAGTACTTC

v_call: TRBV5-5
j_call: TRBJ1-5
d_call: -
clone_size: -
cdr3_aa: CASSLIDNQPQHF
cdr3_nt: TGTGCCAGCAGCTTGATAGACAATCAGCCCCAGCATTTT

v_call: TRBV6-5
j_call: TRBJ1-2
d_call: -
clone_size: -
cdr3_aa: CASSQQGTSVYGYTF
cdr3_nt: TGTGCCAGCAGTCAACAGGGTACTTCGGTCTATGGCTACACCTTC

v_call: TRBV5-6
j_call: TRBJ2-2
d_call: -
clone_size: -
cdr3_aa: CASSWGVTGELFF
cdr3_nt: TGTGCCAGCAGTTGGGGGGTGACCGGGGAGCTGTTTTTT

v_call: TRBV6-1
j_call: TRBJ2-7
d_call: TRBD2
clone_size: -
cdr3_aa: CASSASGGASRNEQYF
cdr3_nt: TGTGCCAGCAGTGCTAGCGGGGGGGCCTCAAGGAACGAGCAGTACTTC

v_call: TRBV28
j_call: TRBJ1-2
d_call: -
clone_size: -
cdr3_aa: CASSPQGPGVYGYTF
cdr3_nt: TGTGCCAGCAGTCCACAGGGCCCAGGAGTTTATGGCTACACCTTC

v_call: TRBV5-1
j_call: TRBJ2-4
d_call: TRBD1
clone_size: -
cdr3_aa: CASSLGGGENIQYF
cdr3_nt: TGCGCCAGCAGCTTGGGAGGGGGCGAAAACATTCAGTACTTC

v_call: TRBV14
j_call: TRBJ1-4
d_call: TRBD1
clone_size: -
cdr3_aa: CASSQVSGTGREKLFF
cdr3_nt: TGTGCCAGCAGCCAAGTCTCCGGGACAGGGCGTGAAAAACTGTTTTTT

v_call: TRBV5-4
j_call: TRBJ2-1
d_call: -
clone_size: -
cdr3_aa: CASSSFREAYNEQFF
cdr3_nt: TGTGCCAGCAGCTCGTTCAGGGAGGCCTACAATGAGCAGTTCTTC

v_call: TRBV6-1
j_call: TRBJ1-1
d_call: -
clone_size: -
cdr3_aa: CASSDRGGNTEAFF
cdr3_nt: TGTGCCAGCAGTGACAGGGGTGGAAACACTGAAGCTTTCTTT

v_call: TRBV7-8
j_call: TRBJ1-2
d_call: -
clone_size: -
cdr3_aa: CASSRGGGYGYTF
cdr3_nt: TGTGCCAGCAGCCGGGGGGGCGGCTATGGCTACACCTTC

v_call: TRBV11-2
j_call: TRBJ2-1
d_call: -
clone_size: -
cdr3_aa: CASLGEGSNNEQFF
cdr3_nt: TGTGCCAGCCTGGGAGAGGGGTCGAACAATGAGCAGTTCTTC

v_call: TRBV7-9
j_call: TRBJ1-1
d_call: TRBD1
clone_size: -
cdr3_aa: CASSPRGTGTMNTEAFF
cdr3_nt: TGTGCCAGCAGCCCTAGGGGGACAGGGACCATGAACACTGAAGCTTTCTTT

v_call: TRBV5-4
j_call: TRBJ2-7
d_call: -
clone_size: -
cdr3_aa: CASSLRGGEQYF
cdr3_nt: TGTGCCAGCAGCTTGAGAGGGGGCGAGCAGTACTTC

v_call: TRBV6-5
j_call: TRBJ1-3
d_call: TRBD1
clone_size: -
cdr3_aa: CASSYDRGGNTIYF
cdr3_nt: TGTGCCAGCAGTTACGACAGGGGTGGAAACACCATATATTTT

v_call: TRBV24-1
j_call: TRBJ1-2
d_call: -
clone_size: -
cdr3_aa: CATSDRWGLGYTF
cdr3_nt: TGTGCCACCAGTGACCGGTGGGGGCTTGGCTACACCTTC

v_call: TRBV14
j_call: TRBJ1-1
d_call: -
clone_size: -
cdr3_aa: CASSQDFDGTEAFF
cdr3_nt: TGTGCCAGCAGCCAAGATTTTGACGGGACTGAAGCTTTCTTT

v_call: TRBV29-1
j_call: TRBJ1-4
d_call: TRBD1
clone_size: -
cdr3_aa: CSVIRGQDEKLFF
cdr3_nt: TGCAGCGTTATCAGGGGGCAGGATGAAAAACTGTTTTTT

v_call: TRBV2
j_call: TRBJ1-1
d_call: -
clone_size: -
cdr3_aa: CASSDAALNTEAFF
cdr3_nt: TGTGCCAGCAGTGACGCAGCCTTGAACACTGAAGCTTTCTTT

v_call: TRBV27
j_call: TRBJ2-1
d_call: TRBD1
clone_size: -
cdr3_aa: CASSLDRGVEQFF
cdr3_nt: TGTGCCAGCAGTTTGGACAGGGGGGTGGAGCAGTTCTTC

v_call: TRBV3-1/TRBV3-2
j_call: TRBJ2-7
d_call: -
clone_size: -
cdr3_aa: CASSLAAGVDEQYF
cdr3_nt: TGTGCCAGCAGCCTAGCGGCGGGCGTCGACGAGCAGTACTTC

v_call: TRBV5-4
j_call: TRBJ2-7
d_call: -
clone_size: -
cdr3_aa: CASSLGLAGSSYEQYF
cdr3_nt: TGTGCCAGCAGCTTGGGTCTGGCAGGGAGTTCCTACGAGCAGTACTTC

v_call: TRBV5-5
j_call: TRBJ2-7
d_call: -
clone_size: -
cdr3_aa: CASSLSLPYEQYF
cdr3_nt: TGTGCCAGCAGCTTGAGCCTTCCCTACGAGCAGTACTTC

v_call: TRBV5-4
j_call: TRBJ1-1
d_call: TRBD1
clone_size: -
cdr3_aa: CASSPGQGSTEAFF
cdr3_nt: TGTGCCAGCAGCCCCGGACAGGGGTCTACTGAAGCTTTCTTT

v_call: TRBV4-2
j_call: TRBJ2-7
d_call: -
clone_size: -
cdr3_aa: CASSPWTDYEQYF
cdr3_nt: TGTGCCAGCAGCCCCTGGACAGACTACGAGCAGTACTTC

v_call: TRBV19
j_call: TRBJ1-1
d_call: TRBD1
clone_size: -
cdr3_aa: CASQGDRVGDPNTEAFF
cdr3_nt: TGTGCCTCCCAGGGGGACAGGGTTGGGGATCCGAACACTGAAGCTTTCTTT

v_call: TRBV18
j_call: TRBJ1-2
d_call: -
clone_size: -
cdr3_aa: CASSPAAGTNYGYTF
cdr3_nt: TGTGCCAGCTCACCAGCGGCAGGGACTAACTATGGCTACACCTTC

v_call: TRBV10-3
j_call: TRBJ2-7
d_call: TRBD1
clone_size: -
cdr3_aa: CAISEGTGPYEQYF
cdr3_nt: TGTGCCATCAGTGAGGGGACAGGCCCCTACGAGCAGTACTTC

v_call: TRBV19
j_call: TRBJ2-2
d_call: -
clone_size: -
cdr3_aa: CASTPLRSQNTGELFF
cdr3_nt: TGTGCCAGTACCCCCCTGCGGAGCCAGAACACCGGGGAGCTGTTTTTT

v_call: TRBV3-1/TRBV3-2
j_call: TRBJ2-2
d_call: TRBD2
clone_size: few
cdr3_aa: CASSLPGTRAGELFF
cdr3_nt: TGTGCCAGCAGCCTTCCCGGGACTAGGGCCGGGGAGCTGTTTTTT

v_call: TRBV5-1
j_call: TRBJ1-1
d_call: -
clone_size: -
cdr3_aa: CASSVGLGGRPDTEAFF
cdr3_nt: TGCGCCAGCAGCGTGGGACTGGGGGGGCGCCCGGACACTGAAGCTTTCTTT

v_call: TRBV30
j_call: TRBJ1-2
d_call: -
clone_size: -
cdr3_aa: CAWSGAYRDGYTF
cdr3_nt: TGTGCCTGGTCCGGAGCGTACAGAGATGGCTACACCTTC

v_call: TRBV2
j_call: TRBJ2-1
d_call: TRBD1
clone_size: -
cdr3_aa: CASRGDSLMEQFF
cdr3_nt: TGTGCCAGCAGGGGGGACAGTCTTATGGAGCAGTTCTTC

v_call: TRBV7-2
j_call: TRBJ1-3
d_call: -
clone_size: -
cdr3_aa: CASRFTGGNTIYF
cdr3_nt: TGTGCCAGCAGGTTTACGGGGGGAAACACCATATATTTT